This T cell receptor beta chain is from a study of cytomegalovirus exposure and HLA in healthy donors. Study as a whole: Some 85 million unique TCRs, all from HLA-typed donors, were included in an early release of the data.

60 Vbeta and 13 Jbeta primers were used in PCR. Some clones are missing from TCRdb's copy, which holds only in-frame ones; the method was immunoSEQ multiplex PCR. The data hold 90,000 to 110,000 clones, with roughly 80% observed a single time. The study, taken as a whole, reports: Reportedly, diagnosis of cytomegalovirus status by the classifier showed high specificity and sensitivity. A later analysis found TCR association rates differed by HLA locus, highest for DRB1 and lowest for HLA-C. Sequencing probably produced one cluster of sequence variants that were highly shared.

There are 13 residues in the CDR3. Germline CDR1 is PRHDT and CDR2 is FYEKMQ (reference sequence). V trimming: 10 bases; J trimming: 4 bases; junction bases outside the gene matches: 7. This clone has a single count. Antigen: not known. The TCR was taken from a woman aged 35 to 49 in good health and CMV-seropositive. Sample: PBMCs. The chain uses TRBV13 and TRBJ2-1; TRBD2 matches 7 bases. CDR3 region: CAIPGGGYNEQFF. Written as DNA, the CDR3 is TGTGCCATCCCGGGCGGGGGTTACAATGAGCAGTTCTTC.